This is a list of T cell receptor beta chains from one sample in a study of T cell responses to AZD1222 COVID-19 vaccine. This table comes from immunoSEQ multiplex PCR, and its TCRdb copy is limited to in-frame clones, with some not included. The sample carries just over 150,000 clones, approximately 91% recorded once. The specimen comprised peripheral blood, sampled 28 days after the second AZD1222 dose. The receptor source for this set is an adult who received the AZD1222 COVID-19 vaccine. CDR3s include the opening cysteine and the closing phenylalanine or tryptophan. Each record gives: clone size, J gene, D gene, V gene, CDR3 DNA, CDR3 protein. A D gene is named only where the DNA matches it firmly. Clone size is not always given. Where it is, it says once, few, many or a class for expanded clones.

size: -
J: TRBJ2-7
D: TRBD1
V: TRBV3-1/TRBV3-2
DNA: TGTGCCAGCAGCCCATCCTACTGGACAGGGGGCGCAGGAGGCGAGCAGTACTTC
CDR3: CASSPSYWTGGAGGEQYF

size: -
J: TRBJ2-5
D: -
V: TRBV19
DNA: TGTGCCAGTAGTATAGATCTATCGAGTACCGAGACCCAGTACTTC
CDR3: CASSIDLSSTETQYF

size: -
J: TRBJ2-1
D: -
V: TRBV7-8
DNA: TGTGCCAGCAGCTTAATTAGCGCTCTGGCCTTGTCCTACAATGAGCAGTTCTTC
CDR3: CASSLISALALSYNEQFF

size: -
J: TRBJ2-7
D: -
V: TRBV28
DNA: TGTGCCAGCGCCATTCGGGCGAGCTCCTACGAGCAGTACTTC
CDR3: CASAIRASSYEQYF

size: -
J: TRBJ1-2
D: -
V: TRBV12-3/TRBV12-4
DNA: TGTGCCAGCGTGACAGGTAACTATGGCTACACCTTC
CDR3: CASVTGNYGYTF

size: once
J: TRBJ2-7
D: TRBD1
V: TRBV28
DNA: TGTGCCAGCAGAGCGTCGGGACAGGTTCGGGACGAGCAGTACTTC
CDR3: CASRASGQVRDEQYF

size: once
J: TRBJ1-5
D: TRBD1
V: TRBV18
DNA: TGTGCCAGCTCACCACTAGGGACAGGCAATCAGCCCCAGCATTTT
CDR3: CASSPLGTGNQPQHF

size: -
J: TRBJ1-4
D: -
V: TRBV5-1
DNA: TGCGCCAGCAGACATGCAGGGCCCTCCGGGAGGTGGGGGGCTGAAAAACTGTTTTTT
CDR3: CASRHAGPSGRWGAEKLFF

size: -
J: TRBJ2-7
D: -
V: TRBV18
DNA: TGTGCCAGCTCCCCGGGTGGTACCCTAGGCTACGAGCAGTACTTC
CDR3: CASSPGGTLGYEQYF

size: once
J: TRBJ2-2
D: -
V: TRBV6-2/TRBV6-3
DNA: TGTGCCAGCAGTTGGCGTGTCTGGGCGAACACCGGGGAGCTGTTTTTT
CDR3: CASSWRVWANTGELFF

size: -
J: TRBJ2-3
D: -
V: TRBV9
DNA: TGTGCCAGCAGCCCTCACCGGGGGCTAAGCACAGATACGCAGTATTTT
CDR3: CASSPHRGLSTDTQYF

size: -
J: TRBJ2-1
D: -
V: TRBV10-1
DNA: TGCGCCAGCAGTACCGGCGGTTATGGATCCTACAATGAGCAGTTCTTC
CDR3: CASSTGGYGSYNEQFF

size: -
J: TRBJ2-5
D: -
V: TRBV7-3
DNA: TGTGCCAGCAGCGCCGGGATCCAAGAGACCCAGTACTTC
CDR3: CASSAGIQETQYF

size: -
J: TRBJ2-7
D: -
V: TRBV5-6
DNA: TGTGCCAGCAGCTTGGCGAGGGGTATGGCCGAGCAGTACTTC
CDR3: CASSLARGMAEQYF

size: -
J: TRBJ2-7
D: TRBD2
V: TRBV3-1/TRBV3-2
DNA: TGTGCCAGCAGCCAAGACAGGGGACTAGCGGGAGCGGACGAGCAGTACTTC
CDR3: CASSQDRGLAGADEQYF

size: -
J: TRBJ2-7
D: TRBD1
V: TRBV29-1
DNA: TGCAGCGTTGAAAGCAGGGGACAGGTCTCCTACGAGCAGTACTTC
CDR3: CSVESRGQVSYEQYF

size: -
J: TRBJ2-1
D: -
V: TRBV3-1/TRBV3-2
DNA: TGTGCCAGCAGCCAAGGGGTAGGGTTCGTTTGGAATGAGCAGTTCTTC
CDR3: CASSQGVGFVWNEQFF

size: -
J: TRBJ1-2
D: TRBD1
V: TRBV4-1
DNA: TGCGCCAGCAGCCCAAGGGACAGGGGCGATGTTTATGGCTACACCTTC
CDR3: CASSPRDRGDVYGYTF

size: -
J: TRBJ2-1
D: TRBD2
V: TRBV6-1
DNA: TGTGCCAGCAGTGCCTCTAGCGGGACCACCTACAATGAGCAGTTCTTC
CDR3: CASSASSGTTYNEQFF

size: -
J: TRBJ2-1
D: -
V: TRBV5-1
DNA: TGCGCCAGCAGCGGGGCCGGGGGAGACTACAATGAGCAGTTCTTC
CDR3: CASSGAGGDYNEQFF

size: -
J: TRBJ2-7
D: -
V: TRBV3-1/TRBV3-2
DNA: TGTGCCAGCAGCCGGGGGGTATACTACGAGCAGTACTTC
CDR3: CASSRGVYYEQYF

size: -
J: TRBJ1-6
D: -
V: TRBV7-9
DNA: TGTGCCAGCAGCGTTCGTTCGGCGGGAAATTCACCCCTCCACTTT
CDR3: CASSVRSAGNSPLHF

size: -
J: TRBJ1-1
D: -
V: TRBV27
DNA: TGTGCCAGCAGTTCTCAGTACACTGAAGCTTTCTTT
CDR3: CASSSQYTEAFF

size: few
J: TRBJ2-7
D: TRBD2
V: TRBV10-3
DNA: TGTGCCATCAGGACCGGGGTAGCGGGCCCCTACGAGCAGTACTTC
CDR3: CAIRTGVAGPYEQYF

size: -
J: TRBJ2-1
D: -
V: TRBV19
DNA: TGTGCCAGTAGTATACCCCACAATGAGCAGTTCTTC
CDR3: CASSIPHNEQFF

size: -
J: TRBJ1-1
D: -
V: TRBV29-1
DNA: TGCAGCGGGAGGGTTGTCGACACCGAAGCTTTCTTT
CDR3: CSGRVVDTEAFF

size: -
J: TRBJ1-4
D: -
V: TRBV18
DNA: TGTGCCAGCTCACCACTTAGACAGGAGGGAGAAAAACTGTTTTTT
CDR3: CASSPLRQEGEKLFF

size: -
J: TRBJ1-6
D: TRBD1
V: TRBV6-5
DNA: TGTGCCAGCAGTTTTGGACAGGGGGCAGGTTCACCCCTCCACTTT
CDR3: CASSFGQGAGSPLHF

size: -
J: TRBJ2-1
D: -
V: TRBV2
DNA: TGTGCCAGCAACACCGAGCCCGCGGGTGAGCAGTTCTTC
CDR3: CASNTEPAGEQFF

size: -
J: TRBJ1-4
D: TRBD1
V: TRBV4-1
DNA: TGCGCCAGCAGCCCAGACAGGGACCCAACTAATGAAAAACTGTTTTTT
CDR3: CASSPDRDPTNEKLFF

size: -
J: TRBJ2-7
D: -
V: TRBV12-3/TRBV12-4
DNA: TGTGCCAGCAGAGATAACTCTTACGAGCAGTACTTC
CDR3: CASRDNSYEQYF

size: -
J: TRBJ1-1
D: TRBD1
V: TRBV3-1/TRBV3-2
DNA: TGTGCCAGCAGCCGAGGGACAGTGAACACTGAAGCTTTCTTT
CDR3: CASSRGTVNTEAFF

size: many
J: TRBJ1-2
D: -
V: TRBV2
DNA: TGTGCCAGCAGTGATACAGGGAGGTATGGCTACACCTTC
CDR3: CASSDTGRYGYTF

size: -
J: TRBJ2-7
D: TRBD1
V: TRBV29-1
DNA: TGCACGAAGACAGGGGTCCCCTACGAGCAGTACTTC
CDR3: CTKTGVPYEQYF

size: once
J: TRBJ2-2
D: -
V: TRBV7-7
DNA: TGTGCCAGCAGCTTAGAAGGCGGGGCGGCCTCTGCTCGCGGGGAGCTGTTTTTT
CDR3: CASSLEGGAASARGELFF

size: -
J: TRBJ2-5
D: -
V: TRBV7-9
DNA: TGTGCCAGCAGCTCGAGAGGATACACCAAACCCGAAGAGACCCAGTACTTC
CDR3: CASSSRGYTKPEETQYF

size: -
J: TRBJ2-2
D: -
V: TRBV18
DNA: TGTGCCAGCTCACGTGACAGAGCTATGAACACCGGGGAGCTGTTTTTT
CDR3: CASSRDRAMNTGELFF

size: -
J: TRBJ1-1
D: -
V: TRBV6-1
DNA: TGTGCCAGCAGTGCAGACAGCCCGAAGACTGAAGCTTTCTTT
CDR3: CASSADSPKTEAFF

size: -
J: TRBJ1-1
D: -
V: TRBV19
DNA: TGTGCCAGTAGTGTCAAAGTGAACACTGAAGCTTTCTTT
CDR3: CASSVKVNTEAFF